This record covers a single T cell receptor beta chain. The antigen is not known. This record comes from a study of cytomegalovirus exposure and HLA in healthy donors. Study outcomes and limitations: Over 150 TCR beta chains were listed as cytomegalovirus-associated. No immune exposure information besides CMV serostatus was available.

Vbeta (60) and Jbeta (13) primers were used in the PCR. Clones were sequenced by immunoSEQ multiplex PCR, and TCRdb holds only the in-frame ones, with some missing. The sample contains some 140,000 clones, approximately 79% of which appear only once. The CDR3 is 14 amino acids. Germline assignment: CDR1 MNHNS and CDR2 SASEGT. The V segment lost 1 base and the J segment 4 bases; nucleotides outside the gene matches: 2. Sequenced input: PBMCs. The TCR originated in a man aged 18 to 30 in good health and CMV-seropositive. This chain joins TRBV6-1 and TRBJ1-1; 8 nucleotides match TRBD1. The CDR3: CASSEGTGLTEAFF. The CDR3, as DNA: TGTGCCAGCAGTGAAGGGACAGGGCTCACTGAAGCTTTCTTT.